Listed below are T cell receptor beta chains from one sample, sequenced in a study of T cell changes during pregnancy in multiple sclerosis. The table came from immunoSEQ multiplex PCR; TCRdb's copy has only in-frame clones and leaves some out. The profile shows more than 55,000 clones, around 91% of them singletons. The source was peripheral blood, collected in the third trimester of pregnancy. The origin of the receptors is a female donor in good health, enrolled as a control in a pregnancy study. The CDR3 runs from the conserved cysteine through the conserved F or W. Clone size is shown for a subset of rows, as once, few, many or a class of expanded clone.

V: TRBV5-1
size: once
CDR3: CASRISGDRTDTQYF

V: TRBV7-8
size: .
CDR3: CASSPRGGKAFF

V: TRBV12-5
size: .
CDR3: CASGNEGRSQPQHF

V: TRBV14
size: .
CDR3: CASSHAGTGELFF

V: TRBV5-6
size: .
CDR3: CASSREEAVQETQYF

V: TRBV2
size: once
CDR3: CASSTRQGVGGYTF

V: TRBV27
size: .
CDR3: CASSLFGFLSSYNEQFF

V: TRBV14
size: .
CDR3: CASSPSGGPLDEQFF

V: TRBV5-6
size: .
CDR3: CASSLDRGMQFF

V: TRBV12-5
size: .
CDR3: CASYTSGGAREQFF

V: TRBV27
size: .
CDR3: CASSFSGRGFFYNEQFF

V: TRBV7-9
size: .
CDR3: CASSRSWEGHSDTQYF

V: TRBV7-9
size: once
CDR3: CASSLQLAGALGEQYF

V: TRBV30
size: .
CDR3: CAWKELQALHF

V: TRBV29-1
size: .
CDR3: CSVEGTGRVNEKLFF

V: TRBV5-1
size: .
CDR3: CASSPDRGDSPLHF

V: TRBV27
size: .
CDR3: CASSRGPNYGYTF

V: TRBV6-5
size: once
CDR3: CASSYGSGAGEDTQYF

V: TRBV19
size: few
CDR3: CASSTGQGWNYGYTF

V: TRBV19
size: .
CDR3: CASSLSGEGQGTFYEQYF

V: TRBV5-1
size: .
CDR3: CASSSGYQETQYF

V: TRBV7-2
size: .
CDR3: CASSLGGQGAYEQYF

V: TRBV5-8
size: .
CDR3: CASSHRDRDSPLHF

V: TRBV27
size: .
CDR3: CATALRATNRASYEQYF

V: TRBV6-5
size: .
CDR3: CASGQGAGETQYF

V: TRBV6-5
size: .
CDR3: CASSYFAENTEAFF

V: TRBV6-1
size: .
CDR3: CASSGWGETDTQYF

V: TRBV11-3
size: .
CDR3: CASSLDSHGGGAGDTQYF

V: TRBV28
size: .
CDR3: CASSKGQPSNTGELFF

V: TRBV6-1
size: once
CDR3: CASSEVVSSGGYTF

V: TRBV18
size: .
CDR3: CASSPKGLLNEQYF

V: TRBV19
size: .
CDR3: CASSPTDRNTEAFF

V: TRBV2
size: medium-sized
CDR3: CASRWDSQRPQHF

V: TRBV5-1
size: .
CDR3: CASSLVAGGMDTQYF

V: TRBV5-4
size: .
CDR3: CASRLAGREETQYF

V: TRBV11-2
size: .
CDR3: CASSPDRDQPQHF

V: TRBV2
size: .
CDR3: CASSEALSSGGGLEDEQFF

V: TRBV5-1
size: .
CDR3: CASRLPQGSTEAFF

V: TRBV19
size: .
CDR3: CASSILAGSFNEQFF

V: TRBV11-3
size: few
CDR3: CASSLTAYEQYF

V: TRBV7-8
size: .
CDR3: CASSLSGGETQYF

V: TRBV23-1
size: .
CDR3: CASSRAGTGRPYEQYF

V: TRBV12-5
size: .
CDR3: CASGSLKTGVVYEQYF

V: TRBV6-1
size: .
CDR3: CASSEGSLYSNQPQHF

V: TRBV4-1
size: .
CDR3: CASSLDRQTNEKLFF

V: TRBV27
size: .
CDR3: CASSPLLAGGRQSTDTQYF

V: TRBV7-9
size: .
CDR3: CASSLGTYPSPLHF

V: TRBV18
size: .
CDR3: CASSPLPLAGQETQYF

V: TRBV19
size: .
CDR3: CASSMEVLGEKLFF

V: TRBV5-1
size: .
CDR3: CASSLPGQGSTNEQYF

V: TRBV2
size: few
CDR3: CASSEFLAYEQYF

V: TRBV29-1
size: few
CDR3: CSARASRSGNTIYF

V: TRBV19
size: .
CDR3: CASSTGQGIGGYTF

V: TRBV7-2
size: .
CDR3: CASSLEDRGEQPQHF

V: TRBV4-1
size: .
CDR3: CASSQDGESGGQETQYF

V: TRBV7-9
size: .
CDR3: CASSLAAGIGQPQHF

V: TRBV5-6
size: .
CDR3: CASSFGGRDEQYF